The T cell receptor beta chain under discussion was sequenced for a study of PD-L1 blockade in urothelial cancer. About the research overall: Analyses used blood from 3 weeks (second dose) and 6 weeks after treatment start.

Assay used: immunoSEQ multiplex PCR; TCRdb lists only in-frame clones, some missing. The table has approximately 32,000 clones, 75% to 85% seen once. The number of samples from each patient was between 1 and 8, taken pretreatment and on-treatment. Trimming took off 5 bases at V and 4 bases at J, with 14 bases between the two ends. This CDR3 region has 14 residues. Germline CDR1 SGHTA, CDR2 FQGNSA. The sample was PBMCs, taken around atezolizumab (anti-PD-L1) treatment. This TCR came from a man between 60 and 75 years old with urothelial cancer. The V and J genes are TRBV7-2 and TRBJ1-1; D may be TRBD1 (5 bases). The CDR3 nucleotides read TGTGCCAGCAGCGTCCTGGAGGGGTCCACTGAAGCTTTCTTT. This encodes CASSVLEGSTEAFF.